These 18 T cell receptor beta chains were all obtained from the same sample, sequenced in a study of blood T cell repertoires in COVID-19. Sequencing was performed with immunoSEQ multiplex PCR; in TCRdb, only in-frame clones are kept and a portion is missing. The sample contains 150,000 or so clones, about nine tenths of which appear only once. Input material: peripheral blood. Every receptor here comes from a woman aged 50 to 65 with acute or convalescent COVID-19.

This sequence joins TRBV5-1 and TRBJ1-2; 8 bases fit TRBD1. Germline V gives CDR1 SGHRS, CDR2 YFSETQ. The CDR3 totals 17 residues. The V segment lost 7 bases and the J segment 8 bases; nucleotides outside the gene matches: 22. CDR3 DNA sequence: TGCGCCAGCTCCCGGGATGAGACAGGGGACATCTATTCCGGCTACACCTTC. It translates to CASSRDETGDIYSGYTF.

This clone is a singleton in its sample. The V gene is TRBV4-3, the J gene TRBJ2-3, with D perhaps TRBD2 (6 bases). V was pared by 4 bases and J by 1 base, with 12 bases between. The CDR3 is 15 residues long. The germline V gene encodes CDR1 LGHNA and CDR2 YSLEER. CDR3 sequence: CASSLSASGTDTQYF. In DNA, the CDR3 is TGCGCCAGCAGCCTATCGGCTAGCGGCACAGATACGCAGTATTTT.

This rearrangement joins TRBV29-1 to TRBJ2-7; D is possibly TRBD1 (5 bases). The CDR3 spans 14 residues. The V and J ends lost 5 bases and 2 bases respectively, with 16 bases between them. Germline V gene data show CDR1 as SQVTM and CDR2 as ANQGSEA. CDR3 DNA sequence: TGCAGCGTTTCCAAGGGGCGGTCCGCCTACGAGCAGTACTTC. This encodes CSVSKGRSAYEQYF.

The genes are TRBV5-1 and TRBJ2-7; TRBD1 aligns across 8 bases. This CDR3 contains 15 residues. CDR1 is SGHRS, CDR2 YFSETQ, per germline. The V segment lost 4 bases and the J segment 3 bases; nucleotides outside the gene matches: 9. This CDR3 is CASSIAGTGLYEQYF. In DNA, the CDR3 is TGCGCCAGCAGCATAGCCGGGACAGGACTCTACGAGCAGTACTTC.

This clone was seen a few times. V and J are TRBV19 and TRBJ2-5; perhaps TRBD1 as D (5 bases). CDR3 length: 14 residues. Trimming took 2 bases from V and 5 from J, leaving 12 bases between them. Germline CDR1 reads LNHDA; CDR2 reads SQIVND (reference sequence). The DNA of the CDR3 is TGTGCCAGTAGTATACAGGGATTCGGCGAGACCCAGTACTTC. Residues: CASSIQGFGETQYF.

A note on this clone: The junction and the germline gene differ at one end; a read error may be behind it. The chain is built from TRBV25-1 and TRBJ1-2, with 10 bases identical to TRBD1. Per the germline V gene, CDR1 is MGHDK and CDR2 is SYGVNS. The CDR3 length is 18 residues. CDR3 amino acids: CASSVGDRGRSLLDGYTF. DNA of the CDR3: TGTGCCAGCAGTGTGGGCGACAGGGGGCGCTCCCTTTTGGATGGCTACACTTTC.

CDR3 nucleotides: TGTGCCAGCAGTCCCCAGGGGAATGAGCAGTTCTTC. Protein sequence: CASSPQGNEQFF. V is TRBV6-5 and J is TRBJ2-1; D perhaps matches TRBD1 (6 bases). In germline, CDR1 is MNHEY, CDR2 SVGAGI. The CDR3 sequence is 12 residues long. The V end was cut by 5 bases, the J end by 7 bases, with 9 bases between.

The chain is built from TRBV11-2 and TRBJ1-1; 8 positions match TRBD1. From germline, CDR1 is SGHAT and CDR2 FQNNGV. J was trimmed by 2 bases and V by 5 bases; bases with no gene match: 4. This CDR3 is 14 amino acids long. As DNA, the CDR3 is TGTGCCAGCAGCCGAGGACAGGGTAACACTGAAGCTTTCTTT. Amino acids: CASSRGQGNTEAFF.

The genes are TRBV12-3 or TRBV12-4 and TRBJ1-1; D may be TRBD1 (6 bases). This CDR3 is built from 13 residues. V was shortened by 4 bases and J by 4 bases, with 10 bases between the two germline ends. The CDR3 nucleotides read TGTGCCAGCAGTTGGGGACAACTCACTGAAGCTTTCTTT. Translation gives CASSWGQLTEAFF.

The V gene is TRBV11-2, the J gene TRBJ2-7; D call uncertain. Trimming removed 5 bases at V and 6 bases at J, with 14 bases between. Germline values: CDR1 SGHAT, CDR2 FQNNGV. CDR3 length: 13 amino acids. The chain's CDR3 is CASSPPSEFEQYF. In DNA, the CDR3 is TGTGCCAGCAGCCCTCCCTCGGAGTTCGAGCAGTACTTC.

The chain links TRBV9 to TRBJ2-1; 7 bases match TRBD1. This CDR3 spans 15 amino acids. Germline V CDR1 and CDR2: SGDLS, YYNGEE. The junction had 4 bases not matched to a gene; V was cut back by 0 bases and J by 4 bases. CDR3 protein: CASSVATGVYNEQFF. The CDR3, as DNA: TGTGCCAGCAGCGTAGCAACAGGGGTTTACAATGAGCAGTTCTTC.

This chain uses TRBV6-6 with TRBJ2-7; maybe TRBD1 (6 bases). The germline V gene has CDR1 MNHNY and CDR2 SVGAGI (reference sequence). CDR3 size: 16 residues. The V end was cut by 2 bases, the J end by 5 bases, with 19 bases between. Here the CDR3 reads CASSYARGQGKNEQYF. As DNA, the CDR3 is TGTGCCAGCAGTTACGCACGGGGTCAGGGGAAGAACGAGCAGTACTTC.

The rearrangement links TRBV10-1 to TRBJ2-5, with TRBD2 identical over 7 bases. CDR1 WNHNN and CDR2 SYGVQD come from the germline V gene (reference sequence). The CDR3 totals 14 residues. Trimming took 5 bases from V and 4 from J; bases not matched to a gene: 7. CDR3 nucleotide sequence: TGCGCCAGCAGTCGGGCGGGAGAAGGAGAGACCCAGTACTTC. It encodes CASSRAGEGETQYF.

The gene calls are TRBV12-5 and TRBJ1-1; tentatively, D is TRBD1 (5 bases). Trimming took 1 base from V and 5 from J, leaving 8 bases between them. Germline assignment: CDR1 LGHNT and CDR2 FRNRAP. CDR3 length equals 13 residues. The chain's CDR3 is CASGLGKGTEAFF. The CDR3 DNA sequence: TGTGCTAGTGGTTTGGGAAAGGGGACTGAAGCTTTCTTT.

To note about this clone: Germline and junction disagree at one end, which may indicate a read error. The chain couples TRBV28 to TRBJ2-2; 11 nucleotides line up with TRBD2. The CDR3 extends over 18 amino acids. CDR1 is MDHEN and CDR2 is SYDVKM in the germline V gene. The CDR3 reads CASSDRGVPSGRNWGAVF. CDR3 in DNA: TGTGCCAGCAGCGACAGGGGGGTACCTAGCGGGAGGAATTGGGGAGCTGTTTTT.

The rearrangement joins TRBV9 to TRBJ2-1; 8 bases are a match to TRBD2. The CDR3 contains 16 residues. CDR1 is SGDLS, CDR2 YYNGEE, per germline. The ends lost 0 bases at V and 2 bases at J; junction bases unmatched: 4. CDR3 region: CASSVAGLAAYNEQFF. The CDR3 bases are TGTGCCAGCAGCGTAGCAGGACTAGCAGCCTACAATGAGCAGTTCTTC.

Comment on this clone: The same CDR3 can be traced to other DNA sequences in this sample. This chain connects TRBV30 to TRBJ1-5; 8 bases map to TRBD1. Germline CDR1 reads GTSNPN; CDR2 reads SVGIG (reference sequence). The CDR3 is made up of 14 amino acids. With 2 bases clipped from V and 2 bases from J, the junction kept 2 bases outside the gene matches. Here the CDR3 DNA reads TGTGCCTGGAGTCAGGGGGCGGGCAATCAGCCCCAGCATTTT. Translation gives CAWSQGAGNQPQHF.

DNA of the CDR3: TGTGCCAGCAGCCCGAGGACAGGGAGGGCCTATGGCTACACCTTC. It yields the protein CASSPRTGRAYGYTF. The gene calls are TRBV16 and TRBJ1-2, with 8 positions matching TRBD1. After removal of 4 bases from V and 4 bases from J, the junction contained 8 bases not matched to a gene. The germline V gene has CDR1 KGHSY and CDR2 FQNENV. The CDR3 is 15 amino acids.